This note documents a single T cell receptor beta chain sequence. This CDR3 comprises 19 residues. The V segment lost 5 bases and the J segment 8 bases; nucleotides outside the gene matches: 21. Germline V gene sequence: CDR1 SGHVS, CDR2 FQNEAQ. The data stem from a study of blood T cell repertoires in COVID-19. Study background: Samples taken during acute and convalescent COVID-19 were collected in the United States, Italy and Spain.

Using immunoSEQ multiplex PCR, the repertoire was profiled, and TCRdb retains in-frame clones only, with some absent. This sample has about 270,000 clones, with 80% to 90% found just once. The receptor was isolated from a man aged 18 to 29 who had recovered from COVID-19. J is TRBJ2-1 and V is TRBV7-8, with TRBD2 matching over 10 bases. The sample was PBMCs or T cells enriched from blood (not recorded which). The DNA of the CDR3 is TGTGCCAGCAGCCCCGCCCCCTCTAGCGGGAGCTCCCGTGGCGATGAGCAGTTCTTC. Encoded protein: CASSPAPSSGSSRGDEQFF.